The next 29 T cell receptor beta chains were all read from a single sample in a study of tumor-infiltrating lymphocytes in localized non-small cell lung cancer. Data came from immunoSEQ multiplex PCR; TCRdb stores just in-frame clones and leaves some out. This table has approximately 13,000 clones, 65% to 75% appearing once. Source material: lung tumor tissue. The receptors shown here come from a human donor with non-small cell lung cancer.

This chain joins TRBV11-2 and TRBJ2-1, with 9 bases matching TRBD1. Germline V gene lookup returns CDR1 SGHAT and CDR2 FQNNGV. The V and J ends lost 1 base and 6 bases, in that order; junction bases with no gene match: 10. The CDR3 has 17 amino acids. The CDR3 DNA sequence: TGTGCCAGCAGCTTAGCCTACTCTTCGACAGGGGGCAATGAGCAGTTCTTC. Its protein product is CASSLAYSSTGGNEQFF. The variable domain in full, with the rest retrieved from reference TRBV11-2 and TRBJ2-1, is EAGVAQSPRYKIIEKRQSVAFWCNPISGHATLYWYQQILGQGPKLLIQFQNNGVVDDSQLPKDRFSAERLKGVDSTLKIQPAKLEDSAVYLCASSLAYSSTGGNEQFFGPGTRLTVL.

This clone turned up a few times. The V call is TRBV15, the J call TRBJ2-1, with 11 bases matching TRBD2. CDR1 is LNHNV, CDR2 YYDKDF, per germline (reference sequence). This CDR3 comprises 13 residues. Losses at the gene ends were 6 bases for V and 8 bases for J; bases not matched to a gene: 3. CDR3 nucleotides: TGTGCCACCAGGACTAGCGGGATAGATGAGCAGTTCTTC. Translated: CATRTSGIDEQFF. Full variable domain (rest looked up from reference TRBV15 and TRBJ2-1): DAMVIQNPRYQVTQFGKPVTLSCSQTLNHNVMYWYQQKSSQAPKLLFHYYDKDFNNEADTPDNFQSRRPNTSFCFLDIRSPGLGDTAMYLCATRTSGIDEQFFGPGTRLTVL.

V usage is TRBV4-3 and J usage is TRBJ2-5; D may match TRBD1 or TRBD2 (5 bases each). This CDR3 comprises 13 residues. Trimming shortened V by 4 bases and J by 0 bases, and 6 bases separated the two germline ends. Per the germline V gene, CDR1 is LGHNA and CDR2 is YSLEER. Here the CDR3 reads CASSRDHQETQYF. DNA for the CDR3: TGCGCCAGCAGCCGGGACCACCAAGAGACCCAGTACTTC.

The chain carries TRBV25-1 and TRBJ2-3, with D possibly being TRBD2 (6 bases). Germline V gene lookup returns CDR1 MGHDK and CDR2 SYGVNS. This CDR3 is built from 13 residues. Trimming left V 8 bases short and J 4 bases short, with 13 bases between. The CDR3, as DNA: TGTGCCAGCGGGGGGTTGGGGGCAGATACGCAGTATTTT. Its protein is CASGGLGADTQYF. The full variable domain, in which reference TRBV25-1 and TRBJ2-3 provide the parts outside the CDR3, is EADIYQTPRYLVIGTGKKITLECSQTMGHDKMYWYQQDPGMELHLIHYSYGVNSTEKGDLSSESTVSRIRTEHFPLTLESARPSHTSQYLCASGGLGADTQYFGPGTRLTVL.

The V and J genes are TRBV7-2 and TRBJ1-5, with D uncertain. V was cut by 1 base and J by 6 bases, with 10 bases left in between. CDR3 length equals 14 residues. Germline V CDR1 and CDR2: SGHTA, FQGNSA. The CDR3 DNA follows: TGTGCCAGCAGCTTAGGAGGGCTGGGTCAGCCCCAGCATTTT. This sequence encodes CASSLGGLGQPQHF.

V and J are TRBV9 and TRBJ1-1; TRBD1 is a possible D gene (5 bases). This CDR3 contains 15 residues. V was shortened by 6 bases and J by 5 bases, with 20 bases between the two germline ends. Germline values: CDR1 SGDLS, CDR2 YYNGEE. CDR3 sequence (DNA): TGTGCCAGCACCGCGTGGGGAAAGGAGGGGACTGAAGCTTTCTTT. This translates into CASTAWGKEGTEAFF. The whole variable domain, remainder taken from reference TRBV9 and TRBJ1-1, is DSGVTQTPKHLITATGQRVTLRCSPRSGDLSVYWYQQSLDQGLQFLIQYYNGEERAKGNILERFSAQQFPDLHSELNLSSLELGDSALYFCASTAWGKEGTEAFFGQGTRLTVV.

The CDR3 DNA is TGTGCCAGCAGCTTAGCCAGCGGGAGGCCATACAATGAGCAGTTCTTC. This translates into CASSLASGRPYNEQFF. The rearrangement joins TRBV7-2 to TRBJ2-1; 9 positions match TRBD2. The germline V gene has CDR1 SGHTA and CDR2 FQGNSA. The CDR3 is made up of 16 amino acids. V was pared by 0 bases and J by 4 bases, with 4 bases of the junction left unmatched.

The V and J genes are TRBV7-9 and TRBJ1-4, with 7 bases identical to TRBD1. Trimming at V came to 5 bases and at J to 8 bases, leaving 8 bases not matched to a gene. Germline V lookup: CDR1 SEHNR, CDR2 FQNEAQ (reference sequence). The CDR3 is 14 amino acids. For the CDR3, the DNA is TGTGCCAGCAGCAAGACAGGGACGGGAGAAAAACTGTTTTTT. It translates to CASSKTGTGEKLFF. The full variable domain, with the rest looked up from reference TRBV7-9 and TRBJ1-4, is DTGVSQNPRHKITKRGQNVTFRCDPISEHNRLYWYRQTLGQGPEFLTYFQNEAQLEKSRLLSDRFSAERPKGSFSTLEIQRTEQGDSAMYLCASSKTGTGEKLFFGSGTQLSVL.

The chain carries TRBV9 and TRBJ1-2; D is perhaps TRBD1 (5 bases). Per the germline V gene, CDR1 is SGDLS and CDR2 is YYNGEE. The length of the CDR3 is 15 residues. The V end lost 2 bases, the J end lost 6 bases, and 17 bases lay between the germline ends. CDR3 sequence reads: CASSVSYRGSDGYTF. CDR3 nucleotide sequence: TGTGCCAGCAGCGTCTCTTATAGGGGTTCGGATGGCTACACCTTC.

The chain has TRBV5-1 and TRBJ2-2; D unclear. V lost 0 bases and J lost 1, with 10 bases in between. There are 16 residues in the CDR3. Per the germline V gene, CDR1 is SGHRS and CDR2 is YFSETQ. CDR3 amino acids: CASSLEAVRNTGELFF. The CDR3 DNA reads TGCGCCAGCAGCTTGGAGGCGGTTAGGAACACCGGGGAGCTGTTTTTT.

The CDR3: CASSFGQGRVAFF. The CDR3 DNA is TGTGCCAGCAGTTTCGGACAGGGCCGCGTAGCTTTCTTT. The chain links TRBV28 to TRBJ1-1; the match to TRBD1 covers 8 bases. This CDR3 region has 13 residues. Unmatched junction bases numbered 7, after V lost 3 bases and J lost 10 bases. Germline lookup yields CDR1 MDHEN and CDR2 SYDVKM.

The chain couples TRBV28 to TRBJ2-7; D tentatively fits TRBD1 or TRBD2 (5 bases each). CDR1 is MDHEN, CDR2 SYDVKM, per germline. This CDR3 is built from 14 residues. V was pared by 6 bases and J by 4 bases, with 16 bases between. The CDR3 bases are TGTGCCAGCAGGCCCTGGGGACGGATATACGAGCAGTACTTC. It specifies CASRPWGRIYEQYF. The full variable domain, rest sourced from reference TRBV28 and TRBJ2-7, is DVKVTQSSRYLVKRTGEKVFLECVQDMDHENMFWYRQDPGLGLRLIYFSYDVKMKEKGDIPEGYSVSREKKERFSLILESASTNQTSMYLCASRPWGRIYEQYFGPGTRLTVT.

CDR3: CASSLVTNPQETQYF. CDR3 nucleotides: TGTGCCAGCAGCTTAGTGACGAACCCCCAAGAGACCCAGTACTTC. V gene TRBV7-2 combines with J gene TRBJ2-5; D is undetermined. V lost 1 base to trimming and J lost 1 base, with 10 bases between them. Per the germline V gene, CDR1 is SGHTA and CDR2 is FQGNSA. CDR3 size: 15 residues.

The V gene is TRBV11-2, the J gene TRBJ2-2; perhaps TRBD1 as D (7 bases). This CDR3 has 15 residues. Germline CDR1 and CDR2: SGHAT and FQNNGV. The V gene lost 4 bases and the J gene lost 2 bases, with 11 bases spanning the gap. Here the CDR3 DNA reads TGTGCCAGCAGCTCGACAGGGACTAACACCGGGGAGCTGTTTTTT. The encoded protein is CASSSTGTNTGELFF.

In nucleotides, the CDR3 is TGTGCCAGTAGTATGGTCACTAGCGGGAGCTACGAGCAGTACTTC. Residues: CASSMVTSGSYEQYF. This chain connects TRBV19 to TRBJ2-7; 11 nucleotides line up with TRBD2. V shed 3 bases and J 3 bases; nucleotides not matched to a gene: 4. CDR3 length: 15 amino acids. Germline CDR1 LNHDA, CDR2 SQIVND (reference sequence).

J is TRBJ1-1 and V is TRBV11-3; D remains ambiguous. The CDR3 spans 14 residues. Germline V gives CDR1 SGHNT, CDR2 YENEEA. V was trimmed by 2 bases and J by 5 bases, leaving 12 bases between them. Here the CDR3 reads CASSLSGLGTEAFF. The CDR3 DNA reads as TGTGCCAGCAGCTTAAGCGGGTTGGGGACTGAAGCTTTCTTT.

This rearrangement joins TRBV5-4 to TRBJ2-7; D could derive from TRBD1 or TRBD2 (5 bases each). Germline-derived CDR1 and CDR2 are SGHNT and YYREEE (reference sequence). CDR3 length: 16 amino acids. The V end lost 1 base, the J end lost 3 bases, and 17 bases lay between the germline ends. The DNA of the CDR3 is TGTGCCAGCAGCTTGCCCCCCGGGGACCTAGGCTACGAGCAGTACTTC. Protein product: CASSLPPGDLGYEQYF.

This sequence joins TRBV7-9 and TRBJ2-7, with D maybe TRBD1 (5 bases). This CDR3 is built from 13 residues. The V gene's germline CDR1 is SEHNR and CDR2 FQNEAQ (reference sequence). V dropped 2 bases and J dropped 3 bases, with 8 bases sitting between them. CDR3 sequence reads: CASSLIDSYEQYF. CDR3 nucleotides: TGTGCCAGCAGCTTAATCGACAGCTACGAGCAGTACTTC.

The V and J genes are TRBV18 and TRBJ2-4; unclear D gene. V lost 0 bases and J 0 bases, leaving 9 bases between the germline ends. CDR3 length: 16 residues. Germline V gene data show CDR1 as KGHSH and CDR2 as LQKENI. CDR3 sequence: CASSPPGRLAKNIQYF. CDR3 nucleotide sequence: TGTGCCAGCTCACCACCGGGTAGGCTAGCCAAAAACATTCAGTACTTC.

This rearrangement joins TRBV27 to TRBJ1-5; D is perhaps TRBD1 (5 bases). V shed 0 bases and J shed 5 bases, with 14 bases lying between them. The CDR3 loop spans 16 amino acids. Germline values: CDR1 MNHEY, CDR2 SMNVEV (reference sequence). CDR3 loop: CASSLSGTKGHQPQHF. The CDR3 coding sequence is TGTGCCAGCAGTTTATCAGGGACGAAAGGCCATCAGCCCCAGCATTTT.

The chain has TRBV5-1 and TRBJ1-5, with 12 positions matching TRBD1. Germline V CDR1 and CDR2: SGHRS, YFSETQ. With 0 bases clipped from V and 6 bases from J, the junction kept 4 bases outside the gene matches. The CDR3 loop spans 16 amino acids. The CDR3 reads CASSLDGTGGGQPQHF. The DNA of the CDR3 is TGCGCCAGCAGCTTGGATGGGACAGGGGGCGGTCAGCCCCAGCATTTT. Looking up the rest from reference TRBV5-1 and TRBJ1-5 gives the full variable domain: KAGVTQTPRYLIKTRGQQVTLSCSPISGHRSVSWYQQTPGQGLQFLFEYFSETQRNKGNFPGRFSGRQFSNSRSEMNVSTLELGDSALYLCASSLDGTGGGQPQHFGDGTRLSIL.

The genes are TRBV10-2 and TRBJ2-3; the D gene is possibly TRBD2 (6 bases). Trimming left V 6 bases short and J 5 bases short, with 15 bases between. Looked up from germline, CDR1 is WSHSY and CDR2 is SAAADI. This CDR3 region has 14 residues. CDR3 bases: TGCGCCAGCAGGAGGACTGGGGACTTAGATACGCAGTATTTT. Its translation is CASRRTGDLDTQYF.

By its share, this clone is medium-sized. The chain links TRBV10-1 to TRBJ1-1; TRBD1 agrees at 7 bases. This CDR3 has 15 residues. With V trimmed by 4 bases and J by 1 base, 6 bases remained unmatched. Germline values: CDR1 WNHNN, CDR2 SYGVQD (reference sequence). The CDR3 here is CASSGDREGNTEAFF. The CDR3, as DNA: TGCGCCAGCAGTGGCGACAGGGAGGGGAACACTGAAGCTTTCTTT.

The gene calls are TRBV7-9 and TRBJ2-1, with D possibly being TRBD1 (5 bases). Between the trimmed V and J ends, which lost 3 bases and 6 bases, there was a span of 21 bases. This CDR3 has 17 amino acids. The germline V gene has CDR1 SEHNR and CDR2 FQNEAQ (reference sequence). The DNA for the CDR3 is TGTGCCAGCAGCTTTGGCCGATCTCAAGGGGCGATCAATGAGCAGTTCTTC. Translating it yields CASSFGRSQGAINEQFF. Based on the CDR3 plus reference TRBV7-9 and TRBJ2-1, the full variable domain is DTGVSQNPRHKITKRGQNVTFRCDPISEHNRLYWYRQTLGQGPEFLTYFQNEAQLEKSRLLSDRFSAERPKGSFSTLEIQRTEQGDSAMYLCASSFGRSQGAINEQFFGPGTRLTVL.

The rearrangement links TRBV18 to TRBJ2-1, with 8 bases lining up with TRBD2. This CDR3 comprises 15 residues. In germline, CDR1 is KGHSH, CDR2 LQKENI. V dropped 2 bases and J dropped 7; count of bases not matched to a gene: 7. CDR3 loop: CASSPGSAGGNEQFF. The CDR3 DNA sequence: TGTGCCAGCTCACCAGGCTCCGCGGGGGGTAATGAGCAGTTCTTC. Using reference TRBV18 and TRBJ2-1 for the parts outside the CDR3, the full variable domain is NAGVMQNPRHLVRRRGQEARLRCSPMKGHSHVYWYRQLPEEGLKFMVYLQKENIIDESGMPKERFSAEFPKEGPSILRIQQVVRGDSAAYFCASSPGSAGGNEQFFGPGTRLTVL.

The rearrangement links TRBV25-1 to TRBJ2-7, with 9 bases matching TRBD1. This CDR3 spans 15 amino acids. V gave up 5 bases and J gave up 2 bases; unmatched junction bases: 7. Germline V gene lookup returns CDR1 MGHDK and CDR2 SYGVNS. In nucleotides, the CDR3 is TGTGCCAGCAGTCCACGACAGGGGGGGACCTACGAGCAGTACTTC. Amino acid sequence: CASSPRQGGTYEQYF.

This clone was observed a few times. The genes are TRBV7-6 and TRBJ1-2, with D unclear. Trimming cost V 5 bases and J 8 bases, with 15 bases left between them. In germline, CDR1 is SGHVS, CDR2 FNYEAQ. The length of the CDR3 is 13 residues. CDR3 region: CASSLVLREGYTF. The CDR3 bases are TGTGCCAGCAGCCTCGTCTTACGGGAAGGCTACACCTTC.

The rearrangement links TRBV7-2 to TRBJ1-1; TRBD1 matches 7 bases. This CDR3 region has 15 residues. The V gene's germline CDR1 is SGHTA and CDR2 FQGNSA. Trimming took 8 bases from V and 1 from J; bases not matched to a gene: 10. This chain's CDR3 is CASRTTGRRNTEAFF. The CDR3 DNA reads as TGTGCCAGCCGAACGACAGGGCGAAGGAACACTGAAGCTTTCTTT.

This clone showed up just a few times. The chain has TRBV6-5 and TRBJ2-7; D not resolved. The germline V gene encodes CDR1 MNHEY and CDR2 SVGAGI. The CDR3 extends over 11 amino acids. The V end was cut by 5 bases, the J end by 8 bases, with 10 bases between. The CDR3 DNA reads as TGTGCCAGCAGTGCGACCGAGAAGCAGTACTTC. This codes for CASSATEKQYF.